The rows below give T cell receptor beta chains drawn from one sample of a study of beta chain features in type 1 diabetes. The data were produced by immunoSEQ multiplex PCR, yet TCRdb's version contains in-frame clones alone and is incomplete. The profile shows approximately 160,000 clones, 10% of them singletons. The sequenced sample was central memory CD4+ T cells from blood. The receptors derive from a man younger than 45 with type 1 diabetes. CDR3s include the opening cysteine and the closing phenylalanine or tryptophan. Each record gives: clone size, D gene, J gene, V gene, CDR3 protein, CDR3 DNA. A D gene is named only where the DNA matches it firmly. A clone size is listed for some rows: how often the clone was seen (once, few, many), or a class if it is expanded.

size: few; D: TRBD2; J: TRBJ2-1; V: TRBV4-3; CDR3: CASSLRAGTSVSEQFF; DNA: TGCGCCAGCAGCCTCAGGGCCGGGACTAGCGTATCTGAGCAGTTCTTC
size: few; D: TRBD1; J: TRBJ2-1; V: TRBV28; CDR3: CASIGQVYNEQFF; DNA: TGTGCCAGCATTGGACAGGTATACAATGAGCAGTTCTTC
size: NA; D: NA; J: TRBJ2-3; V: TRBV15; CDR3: CATSRDLQGMSHF; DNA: TGTGCCACCAGCAGAGATCTCCAGGGGATGAGTCATTTT
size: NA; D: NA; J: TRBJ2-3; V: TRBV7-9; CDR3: CASSWGADTDTQYF; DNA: TGTGCCAGCAGCTGGGGAGCGGACACAGATACGCAGTATTTT
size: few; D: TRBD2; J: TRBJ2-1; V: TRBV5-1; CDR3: CASRDPGGGSYNEQFF; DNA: TGCGCCAGCAGAGACCCGGGAGGGGGCTCCTACAATGAGCAGTTCTTC
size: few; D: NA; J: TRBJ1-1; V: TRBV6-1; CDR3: CASIKGGYTEAFF; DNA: TGTGCCAGCATAAAGGGAGGATACACTGAAGCTTTCTTT
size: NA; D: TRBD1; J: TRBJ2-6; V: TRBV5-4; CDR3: CASSLGTGESGANVLTF; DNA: TGTGCCAGCAGCCTGGGGACAGGAGAATCTGGGGCCAACGTCCTGACTTTC
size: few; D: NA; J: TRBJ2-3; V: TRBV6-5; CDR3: CASSYSGTSTDTQYF; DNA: TGTGCCAGCAGTTACTCCGGGACTAGCACAGATACGCAGTATTTT
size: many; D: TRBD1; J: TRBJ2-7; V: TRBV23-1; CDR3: CASSHDRTGGYEQYF; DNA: TGCGCCAGCAGTCACGATAGGACAGGGGGCTACGAGCAGTACTTC
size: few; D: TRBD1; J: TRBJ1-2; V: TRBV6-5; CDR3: CASSLRDRHGYTF; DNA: TGTGCCAGCAGTCTCCGGGACAGACATGGCTACACCTTC
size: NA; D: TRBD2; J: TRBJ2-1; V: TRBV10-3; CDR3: CATVQPGTSGRNEQFF; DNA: TGTGCCACCGTACAACCTGGGACTAGCGGGAGAAATGAGCAGTTCTTC
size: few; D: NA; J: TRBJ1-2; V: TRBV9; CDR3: CASSVGESVYGYTF; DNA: TGTGCCAGCAGCGTAGGGGAGTCCGTCTATGGCTACACCTTC
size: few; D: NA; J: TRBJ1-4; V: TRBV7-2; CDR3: CASSLGPRTPGKLFF; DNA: TGTGCCAGCAGCTTAGGACCCCGAACGCCAGGAAAACTGTTTTTT
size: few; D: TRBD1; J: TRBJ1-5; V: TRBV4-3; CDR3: CASSRDRVSNQPQHF; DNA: TGCGCCAGCAGCCGGGACAGGGTGAGCAATCAGCCCCAGCATTTT
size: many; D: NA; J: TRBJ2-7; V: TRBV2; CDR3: CASSAVQGTSHEQYF; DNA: TGTGCCAGCAGTGCGGTCCAGGGGACGAGTCACGAGCAGTACTTC
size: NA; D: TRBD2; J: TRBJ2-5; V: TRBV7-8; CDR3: CASSLGGSIMETQYF; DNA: TGTGCCAGCAGCTTAGGCGGGAGTATCATGGAGACCCAGTACTTC
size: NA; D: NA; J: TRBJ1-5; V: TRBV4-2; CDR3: CASSQGFGGRGQPQHF; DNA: TGTGCCAGCAGCCAAGGGTTCGGCGGCCGGGGGCAGCCCCAGCATTTT
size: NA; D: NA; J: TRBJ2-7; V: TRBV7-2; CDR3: CASSLLTGYEQYF; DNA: TGTGCCAGCAGCTTATTGACGGGGTACGAGCAGTACTTC